This is a list of T cell receptor beta chains from one sample in a study of PD-L1 blockade in urothelial cancer. Sequencing used immunoSEQ multiplex PCR; TCRdb keeps in-frame clones, though not all of them. The data contain 48,000 or so clones, about 83% of them seen just once; the ten biggest clones take up about 15%. Sequencing used PBMCs, obtained around atezolizumab (anti-PD-L1) treatment. The source of these receptors is a woman in her sixties or seventies with urothelial cancer. Both conserved end residues are part of each CDR3. The D gene is left open where the match is weak. Clone size, where shown, is once, few, many, or a class for clones that have expanded.

CASTQDRALEQFF | TGTGCCAGCACCCAGGACAGGGCTCTTGAGCAGTTCTTC | TRBD1 | - | TRBJ2-1 | TRBV27
CASSEEDSNNYEQYF | TGTGCCAGCAGCGAAGAAGACTCCAACAACTACGAGCAGTACTTC | - | few | TRBJ2-7 | TRBV11-2
CASSAAYNEQFF | TGTGCCAGCAGCGCAGCGTACAATGAGCAGTTCTTC | - | - | TRBJ2-1 | TRBV5-4
CASSPAGGNREQFF | TGCGCCAGCAGCCCAGCTGGAGGGAATCGGGAGCAGTTCTTC | - | - | TRBJ2-1 | TRBV5-1
CASSPRNSYNEQFF | TGTGCCAGCAGCCCCAGGAACTCCTACAATGAGCAGTTCTTC | - | - | TRBJ2-1 | TRBV21-1
CSVTDSLHQPQHF | TGCAGCGTCACTGACAGTTTGCATCAGCCCCAGCATTTT | - | - | TRBJ1-5 | TRBV29-1
CASSVNSGGTDTQYF | TGTGCCAGCAGCGTAAATAGCGGGGGCACAGATACGCAGTATTTT | TRBD2 | - | TRBJ2-3 | TRBV7-6
CASSIGLYGGTGELFF | TGTGCCAGCAGCATAGGACTGTATGGGGGGACCGGGGAGCTGTTTTTT | - | - | TRBJ2-2 | TRBV5-4
CATSSGPQETQYF | TGCGCCACCTCAAGCGGACCCCAAGAGACCCAGTACTTC | - | - | TRBJ2-5 | TRBV4-1
CASAELAGGQETQYF | TGTGCCAGCGCCGAACTAGCGGGAGGCCAAGAGACCCAGTACTTC | TRBD2 | - | TRBJ2-5 | TRBV28
CASTGTGDQPQHF | TGTGCCAGTACGGGGACAGGTGATCAGCCCCAGCATTTT | TRBD1 | - | TRBJ1-5 | TRBV19
CASSLGLVAKNIQYF | TGTGCCAGCAGCTTGGGACTCGTAGCCAAAAACATTCAGTACTTC | - | - | TRBJ2-4 | TRBV5-4
CASSPNLAGGPNEQFF | TGCGCCAGCAGCCCAAACTTAGCGGGGGGGCCCAATGAGCAGTTCTTC | TRBD2 | - | TRBJ2-1 | TRBV5-1
CAISSSGNTIYF | TGTGCCATCAGTTCTTCTGGAAACACCATATATTTT | - | - | TRBJ1-3 | TRBV10-3
CASSLDDRAFEKLFF | TGCGCCAGCAGCTTGGACGACAGGGCGTTTGAAAAACTGTTTTTT | TRBD1 | - | TRBJ1-4 | TRBV5-1
CASSLPGTNTEAFF | TGTGCCAGTAGCCTGCCCGGGACAAACACTGAAGCTTTCTTT | - | - | TRBJ1-1 | TRBV19
CSVEFVAETQYF | TGCAGCGTTGAGTTCGTTGCGGAGACCCAGTACTTC | - | - | TRBJ2-5 | TRBV29-1
CATSNSRDGELFF | TGTGCCACCAGCAACTCTCGAGACGGGGAGCTGTTTTTT | - | - | TRBJ2-2 | TRBV15
CASSPGEGTIHTDTQYF | TGTGCCAGCAGCCCCGGGGAGGGGACTATCCACACAGATACGCAGTATTTT | TRBD2 | - | TRBJ2-3 | TRBV28
CASSMITGGDSMNTEAFF | TGTGCCAGTAGTATGATAACGGGGGGCGACAGTATGAACACTGAAGCTTTCTTT | - | - | TRBJ1-1 | TRBV19
CASSLGLYIYEQYF | TGTGCCAGCAGCTTAGGACTTTATATCTACGAGCAGTACTTC | - | - | TRBJ2-7 | TRBV11-2
CASSLERGRNTEAFF | TGTGCCAGCAGCTTGGAAAGAGGCCGGAACACTGAAGCTTTCTTT | - | - | TRBJ1-1 | TRBV5-4
CASSAGGMNTEAFF | TGTGCCAGCAGCGCGGGGGGCATGAACACTGAAGCTTTCTTT | - | - | TRBJ1-1 | TRBV5-4
CASSLRGINEKLFF | TGTGCCAGCAGTTTGAGAGGGATTAATGAAAAACTGTTTTTT | - | few | TRBJ1-4 | TRBV27
CASSLRDNEQFF | TGTGCCAGCAGCCTCCGGGACAATGAGCAGTTCTTC | - | once | TRBJ2-1 | TRBV7-9
CASSLALGQGLWSNQPQHF | TGTGCCAGCAGCTTGGCACTCGGACAGGGGCTTTGGAGCAATCAGCCCCAGCATTTT | TRBD1 | - | TRBJ1-5 | TRBV5-6
CASSPLTGGHEQYF | TGTGCCAGCTCACCACTCACAGGGGGCCACGAGCAGTACTTC | TRBD1 | - | TRBJ2-7 | TRBV18
CASSNPRRGGHNEQFF | TGTGCCAGCAGCAACCCGAGGCGGGGTGGTCACAATGAGCAGTTCTTC | - | - | TRBJ2-1 | TRBV7-8
CASSFKLQLNTGELFF | TGTGCCAGCAGCTTTAAGCTACAGCTTAACACCGGGGAGCTGTTTTTT | - | - | TRBJ2-2 | TRBV7-8
CASSQGMQRIPSILPSYEQYF | TGTGCCAGCAGCCAAGGGATGCAGCGCATACCGTCCATCTTACCTTCCTACGAGCAGTACTTC | - | once | TRBJ2-7 | TRBV4-2
CASSDRGGVGNQPQHF | TGTGCCAGCAGTGACAGGGGTGGGGTTGGTAATCAGCCCCAGCATTTT | TRBD1 | once | TRBJ1-5 | TRBV28
CASSLSRTYGSYNEQFF | TGTGCCAGCAGTTTATCGAGAACCTACGGCTCCTACAATGAGCAGTTCTTC | - | once | TRBJ2-1 | TRBV27
CASSKIAGGNNEQFF | TGTGCCAGTAGTAAAATAGCGGGGGGCAACAATGAGCAGTTCTTC | TRBD2 | - | TRBJ2-1 | TRBV19
CASSTGAQRTAKGYTF | TGTGCCAGCAGCACTGGGGCCCAGCGAACTGCTAAAGGCTACACCTTC | - | few | TRBJ1-2 | TRBV11-2
CASSTGNEQYF | TGTGCCAGCAGCACAGGGAACGAGCAGTACTTC | - | once | TRBJ2-7 | TRBV5-6
CASSLGGGQETQYF | TGTGCCAGCAGCTTGGGTGGGGGGCAAGAGACCCAGTACTTC | - | - | TRBJ2-5 | TRBV5-4
CASSSTLLNYGYTF | TGCGCCAGCAGCTCGACACTTCTTAACTATGGCTACACCTTC | - | - | TRBJ1-2 | TRBV5-1
CASSLDWSSYEQYF | TGTGCCAGCAGCTTAGATTGGAGCTCCTACGAGCAGTACTTC | - | - | TRBJ2-7 | TRBV11-2
CSAQGSGNGYTF | TGCAGCGCCCAGGGGTCAGGTAACGGCTACACCTTC | - | - | TRBJ1-2 | TRBV29-1
CASSSDRGPNQPQHF | TGTGCCAGCAGCTCGGACAGGGGGCCCAATCAGCCCCAGCATTTT | TRBD1 | - | TRBJ1-5 | TRBV7-2
CASTRGAGNTIYF | TGTGCCAGCACTCGGGGGGCTGGAAACACCATATATTTT | - | few | TRBJ1-3 | TRBV6-1
CASSRQWTGRDTQYF | TGTGCCAGCAGCCGACAATGGACAGGGAGAGATACGCAGTATTTT | TRBD1 | - | TRBJ2-3 | TRBV7-9
CASSLAPGNYEQYF | TGTGCCAGCAGCTTAGCGCCGGGGAACTACGAGCAGTACTTC | - | - | TRBJ2-7 | TRBV7-2
CAISDLAGGNEQFF | TGTGCCATCAGTGATCTAGCGGGGGGAAATGAGCAGTTCTTC | TRBD2 | - | TRBJ2-1 | TRBV10-3
CASSAELAGIYNEQFF | TGTGCCAGCAGTGCAGAACTAGCGGGGATCTACAATGAGCAGTTCTTC | TRBD2 | once | TRBJ2-1 | TRBV2
CASSPLHRRDRGYGYTF | TGTGCCAGCTCACCTCTACACCGCCGGGACAGGGGCTATGGCTACACCTTC | TRBD1 | - | TRBJ1-2 | TRBV18
CASSKTEYNEQFF | TGTGCCAGCAGCAAGACAGAGTACAATGAGCAGTTCTTC | - | - | TRBJ2-1 | TRBV7-2
CASSRGQDSNQPQHF | TGTGCCAGCAGCCGTGGACAGGATAGCAATCAGCCCCAGCATTTT | TRBD1 | - | TRBJ1-5 | TRBV5-5
CASSEGGEVTEAFF | TGTGCCAGCTCAGAGGGAGGGGAGGTTACTGAAGCTTTCTTT | - | - | TRBJ1-1 | TRBV19
CASSRGTSGADTQYF | TGCGCCAGCAGTCGTGGGACTAGCGGTGCAGATACGCAGTATTTT | TRBD2 | - | TRBJ2-3 | TRBV23-1
CASSQDWRVVGARVTDTQYF | TGTGCCAGCAGCCAAGATTGGAGGGTAGTTGGGGCACGGGTCACAGATACGCAGTATTTT | - | - | TRBJ2-3 | TRBV4-2
CASSQTGTDYDTQYF | TGTGCCAGCAGCCAGACCGGGACAGATTATGATACGCAGTATTTT | TRBD1 | once | TRBJ2-3 | TRBV6-5